This T cell receptor (beta chain) originates from a study of PD-1 blockade in classical Hodgkin lymphoma. Study-level findings and limits: Factors driving the repertoire differences, possibly disease activity or prior therapy, remain undefined.

The germline CDR1 and CDR2 sequences are LNHNV and YYDKDF (reference sequence). This CDR3 has 15 residues. Trimming cost V 3 bases and J 3 bases; bases outside gene matches: 4. The protocol was immunoSEQ multiplex PCR, while the TCRdb copy is restricted to in-frame clones and leaves out a portion. The sample lists around 100,000 clones, approximately 90% occurring once. Notes on this clone: Its antigen is unknown.

The time point: cycle 4 day 1 (C4D1), after more than five weeks of nivolumab. All patients relapsed after autologous stem cell transplantation, and brentuximab vedotin exposure varied. This receptor was taken from a human donor with classical Hodgkin lymphoma. This chain connects TRBV15 to TRBJ1-3, with 8 bases matching TRBD1. The sample here was peripheral blood mononuclear cells (PBMCs), taken before the fourth cycle of nivolumab. As DNA, the CDR3 is TGTGCCACCAGCAGGGACAGGGACGGTGGAAACACCATATATTTT. Translated, it gives CATSRDRDGGNTIYF.